A selection of T cell receptor beta chains follows, all from one sample in a study of T cells in tuberculosis. TCRdb's copy holds only in-frame clones and misses some; the assay was immunoSEQ multiplex PCR. The data show about 49,000 clones, 90% to 95% seen once. The sequencing here drew on PBMCs, taken at tuberculosis diagnosis. The source of these receptors is an adult with tuberculosis. The CDR3 runs from the conserved cysteine through the conserved F or W. Fields, in order: V gene, CDR3 protein.

V gene: TRBV25-1; CDR3 protein: CASSEVPGQETQYF
V gene: TRBV11-3; CDR3 protein: CASSLARTGELFF
V gene: TRBV7-8; CDR3 protein: CASSLTSGITETQYF
V gene: TRBV11-3; CDR3 protein: CASSLDQSTDYEQYF
V gene: TRBV27; CDR3 protein: CASSLVIGSQPRGNEQFF
V gene: TRBV6-1; CDR3 protein: CASSGRGQGYEQYF
V gene: TRBV30; CDR3 protein: CAWRTPGADTQYF
V gene: TRBV10-3; CDR3 protein: CAISGPNYGYTF
V gene: TRBV27; CDR3 protein: CASSLRGDRVGEQYF
V gene: TRBV30; CDR3 protein: CAWSNGDNRGLSGYTF
V gene: TRBV5-1; CDR3 protein: CASSLGDRGNSPLHF
V gene: TRBV6-6; CDR3 protein: CASSSPTGVTYEQYF
V gene: TRBV19; CDR3 protein: CASTTGQGLGYEQYF
V gene: TRBV10-1; CDR3 protein: CASLGLAGPSYEQYF
V gene: TRBV29-1; CDR3 protein: CSVSTGDQPQHF
V gene: TRBV28; CDR3 protein: CASSLGLVFNDAYEQYF
V gene: TRBV5-1; CDR3 protein: CASRSWSGRGDTQYF
V gene: TRBV7-6; CDR3 protein: CASSLASGGTEAFF
V gene: TRBV2; CDR3 protein: CASSEVAGGFNEQFF
V gene: TRBV7-9; CDR3 protein: CASSWGDSLGGADGYTF
V gene: TRBV5-6; CDR3 protein: CASSETLAGGVSSYEQYF
V gene: TRBV29-1; CDR3 protein: CSVEGGQGRGYGYTF
V gene: TRBV7-8; CDR3 protein: CASSPGLAEAGELFF
V gene: TRBV6-1; CDR3 protein: CASSERRASSTDTQYF
V gene: TRBV5-1; CDR3 protein: CASSLELRYNEQFF
V gene: TRBV6-1; CDR3 protein: CASSFQRTEAFF
V gene: TRBV6-6; CDR3 protein: CASSNRQELYGYTF
V gene: TRBV30; CDR3 protein: CAWSARVSSQTQYF
V gene: TRBV5-1; CDR3 protein: CASSRLQETQYF
V gene: TRBV30; CDR3 protein: CAWSLGQTEAKQYF
V gene: TRBV30; CDR3 protein: CAWSSRDNGYTF
V gene: TRBV28; CDR3 protein: CASSFPGGRKYNEQFF
V gene: TRBV9; CDR3 protein: CASQRGTGMIADTQYF
V gene: TRBV21-1; CDR3 protein: CASSNSPPRETQYF
V gene: TRBV7-2; CDR3 protein: CASSTQANSNQPQHF
V gene: TRBV18; CDR3 protein: CASSQGAGYGYTF
V gene: TRBV29-1; CDR3 protein: CSVGQAYYEQYF
V gene: TRBV5-1; CDR3 protein: CASSSLGGGSNDEQFF
V gene: TRBV19; CDR3 protein: CASSIGGGSSYNEQFF
V gene: TRBV5-1; CDR3 protein: CASSLAPSGSFGEQFF
V gene: TRBV5-4; CDR3 protein: CASSLGRDRMNTEAFF
V gene: TRBV7-2; CDR3 protein: CASSLVQGTYEQYF
V gene: TRBV5-1; CDR3 protein: CASREGVGPNTGELFF
V gene: TRBV10-3; CDR3 protein: CAIREGQTNTEAFF
V gene: TRBV27; CDR3 protein: CASKYRGSYEQYF
V gene: TRBV6-5; CDR3 protein: CASSRQPQETQYF
V gene: TRBV14; CDR3 protein: CASSPTARRASGRDLSYEQYF
V gene: TRBV27; CDR3 protein: CASSTTPLGAAQAGNTEAFF
V gene: TRBV6-6; CDR3 protein: CASSFGGGLEETQYF
V gene: TRBV6-1; CDR3 protein: CASSGKWDTTQHF
V gene: TRBV9; CDR3 protein: CASSVGTGQETQYF
V gene: TRBV27; CDR3 protein: CASSADDRNDNSPLHF
V gene: TRBV6-1; CDR3 protein: CASSAQARYEQYF